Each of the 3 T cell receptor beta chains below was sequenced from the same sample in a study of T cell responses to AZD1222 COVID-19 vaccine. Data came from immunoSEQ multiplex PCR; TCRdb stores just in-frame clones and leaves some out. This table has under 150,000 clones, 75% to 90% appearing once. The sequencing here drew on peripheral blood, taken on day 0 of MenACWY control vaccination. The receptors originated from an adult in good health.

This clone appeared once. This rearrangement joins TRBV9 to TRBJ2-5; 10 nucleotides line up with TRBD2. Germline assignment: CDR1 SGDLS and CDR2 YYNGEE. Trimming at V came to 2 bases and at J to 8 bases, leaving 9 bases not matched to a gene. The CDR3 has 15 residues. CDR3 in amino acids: CASSVGLAGEETQYF. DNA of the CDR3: TGTGCCAGCAGCGTCGGTCTAGCGGGGGAGGAAACCCAGTACTTC.

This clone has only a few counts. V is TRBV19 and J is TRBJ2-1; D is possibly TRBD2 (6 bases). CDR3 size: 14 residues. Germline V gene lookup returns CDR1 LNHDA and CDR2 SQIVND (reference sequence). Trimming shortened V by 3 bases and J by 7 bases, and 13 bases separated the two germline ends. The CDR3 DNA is TGTGCCAGTAGTATGGTGGGGACTCGGAATGAGCAGTTCTTC. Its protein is CASSMVGTRNEQFF.

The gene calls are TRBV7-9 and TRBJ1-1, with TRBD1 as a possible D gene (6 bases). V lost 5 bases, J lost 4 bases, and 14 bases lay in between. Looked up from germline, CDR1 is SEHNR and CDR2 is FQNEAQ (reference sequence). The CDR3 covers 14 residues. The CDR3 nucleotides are TGTGCCAGCAGCCCACAGCAGGGGTTCACTGAAGCTTTCTTT. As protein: CASSPQQGFTEAFF.